This is a list of T cell receptor beta chains from one sample in a study of T cells in Graves' hyperthyroidism and ophthalmopathy. One entry per CDR3 protein results from TCRdb running MiXCR on the multiplex PCR reads. The sample holds around 760,000 distinct CDR3 sequences, about 35% seen once. The specimen was blood. Receptor source: a woman between 40 and 55 years old with Graves' hyperthyroidism. Both conserved end residues are part of each CDR3. D genes are given only for firm matches. Clone sizes are given selectively: once, few, many, or a class where the clone is expanded.

clone size	D gene	V gene	J gene	CDR3 protein	CDR3 DNA
NA	NA	TRBV5-1	TRBJ2-5	CATPRGRRASQETQYF	TGCGCCACTCCCAGGGGCCGGAGGGCCTCTCAAGAGACCCAGTACTTC
NA	NA	TRBV7-9	TRBJ1-2	CASSTQSYGYTF	TGTGCCAGCAGCACCCAGTCCTATGGCTACACCTTC
NA	NA	TRBV7-2	TRBJ1-1	CASSLAVNTEASF	TGTGCCAGCAGCTTAGCAGTTAACACTGAAGCTTCCTTT
few	NA	TRBV6-5	TRBJ2-7	CASQVLNEQYF	TGTGCCAGCCAAGTCTTGAACGAGCAGTACTTC
NA	NA	TRBV19	TRBJ1-2	CATATTGSPGYTF	TGTGCCACCGCCACGACAGGATCGCCAGGCTACACCTTC
few	NA	TRBV9	TRBJ2-5	CASSRGQPPYQETQYF	TGTGCCAGCAGCAGGGGCCAGCCCCCATACCAAGAGACCCAGTACTTC
NA	TRBD2	TRBV29-1	TRBJ2-5	CSVGLAGGPGETQYF	TGCAGCGTGGGACTAGCGGGGGGGCCGGGGGAGACCCAGTACTTC
NA	NA	TRBV12-5	TRBJ1-5	CASGRDLVPQHF	TGTGCTAGTGGGCGAGATTTGGTGCCCCAGCATTTT
few	NA	TRBV7-9	TRBJ1-1	CASSYPEPEAFF	TGTGCCAGCAGCTACCCCGAGCCTGAAGCTTTCTTT
NA	TRBD2	TRBV13	TRBJ2-2	CASSGWTSRGTGELFF	TGTGCCAGCAGCGGATGGACTAGCCGGGGCACCGGGGAGCTGTTTTTT
many	NA	TRBV29-1	TRBJ2-5	CSAFGTKETQYF	TGCAGCGCATTTGGAACAAAAGAGACCCAGTACTTC
NA	TRBD2	TRBV10-3	TRBJ2-3	CAISLGGSADTQYF	TGTGCCATCAGTTTGGGCGGGAGTGCAGATACGCAGTATTTT
NA	NA	TRBV7-8	TRBJ1-3	CASSQDSGSSGNTIYF	TGCGCCAGCAGCCAAGATTCAGGGTCCTCTGGAAACACCATATATTTT
many	NA	TRBV5-5	TRBJ1-2	CASSLHDMGIAGYTF	TGTGCCAGCAGCTTGCACGACATGGGGATTGCGGGCTACACCTTC
NA	TRBD1	TRBV7-2	TRBJ2-7	CASSLRTGSFYEQYF	TGTGCCAGCAGCTTACGGACAGGGTCTTTCTACGAGCAGTACTTC
many	NA	TRBV7-2	TRBJ1-2	CASSLSRDQYGYTF	TGTGCCAGCAGCTTATCCAGGGACCAATATGGCTACACCTTC
NA	TRBD1	TRBV24-1	TRBJ2-7	CATSEQGSEQYF	TGTGCCACCAGTGAACAGGGGAGCGAGCAGTACTTC
NA	NA	TRBV2	TRBJ1-2	CASSLTSGHSVYGYTF	TGTGCCAGCAGTTTAACATCCGGACACTCCGTCTATGGCTACACCTTC
NA	TRBD2	TRBV20-1	TRBJ2-7	CSATFPGTRRAYEQYF	TGCAGTGCTACTTTCCCAGGGACTAGAAGGGCCTACGAGCAGTACTTC
once	TRBD1	TRBV15	TRBJ1-4	CATSGEGQGAYEKLFF	TGTGCCACCAGCGGAGAGGGACAGGGGGCTTATGAAAAACTGTTTTTT
NA	TRBD1	TRBV12-3/TRBV12-4	TRBJ1-5	CASSPQQGGIEPQHF	TGTGCCAGCAGCCCCCAACAGGGGGGAATTGAGCCCCAGCATTTT
once	TRBD1	TRBV2	TRBJ1-3	CASSLTRDRVPLSSGNTIYF	TGTGCCAGCTCACTCACCCGGGACAGGGTACCGCTCAGCTCTGGAAACACCATATATTTT
few	NA	TRBV10-3	TRBJ1-1	CASSYGTARSTEAFF	TGTGCCAGCAGTTACGGGACGGCACGGAGCACTGAAGCTTTCTTT
many	NA	TRBV25-1	TRBJ1-5	CASSDQVGQPQHF	TGTGCCAGCAGTGACCAGGTGGGGCAGCCCCAGCATTTT
NA	TRBD1	TRBV20-1	TRBJ1-1	CSPRGGPMNTEAFF	TGCAGTCCCAGGGGGGGCCCGATGAACACTGAAGCTTTCTTT
few	TRBD1	TRBV19	TRBJ1-5	CASSTGQVQHF	TGTGCCAGTAGTACCGGACAGGTCCAGCATTTT
many	TRBD1	TRBV7-2	TRBJ1-2	CASSHGDRYGYTF	TGTGCCAGCAGCCATGGGGACAGATATGGCTACACCTTC
few	NA	TRBV19	TRBJ1-2	CASSIQGGGGGYTF	TGTGCCAGTAGTATCCAAGGTGGCGGAGGTGGCTACACCTTC
many	NA	TRBV4-1	TRBJ1-6	CASSPYLDGQHNSPLHF	TGCGCCAGCAGCCCGTACCTTGACGGACAGCATAATTCACCCCTCCACTTT
NA	NA	TRBV7-2	TRBJ1-2	CASSLQQDRYGYTF	TGTGCCAGCAGCCTACAACAGGATCGCTATGGCTACACCTTC
NA	TRBD1	TRBV3-1	TRBJ1-2	CASSWDRGDGYTF	TGTGCCAGCAGTTGGGACAGGGGCGATGGCTACACCTTC
many	NA	TRBV29-1	TRBJ1-1	CSVGRGRETEAFF	TGCAGCGTTGGTCGGGGAAGGGAGACTGAAGCTTTCTTT
NA	NA	TRBV10-3	TRBJ1-5	CAISDSKGGSNQPQHF	TGTGCCATCAGTGATAGTAAGGGAGGAAGCAATCAGCCCCAGCATTTT
NA	NA	TRBV20-1	TRBJ1-1	CSAHGNTEAFF	TGCAGTGCCCACGGAAACACTGAAGCTTTCTTT
many	TRBD1	TRBV29-1	TRBJ2-7	CSVEEQGYHEQYF	TGCAGCGTTGAGGAACAGGGGTACCACGAGCAGTACTTC
NA	NA	TRBV28	TRBJ1-5	CASRRTYGTNQPQHF	TGTGCCAGCAGACGGACCTACGGGACGAATCAGCCCCAGCATTTT
few	TRBD1	TRBV19	TRBJ1-1	CASSPAGQGSAAEAFF	TGTGCCAGCAGTCCCGCCGGACAGGGTTCAGCAGCTGAAGCTTTCTTT
NA	NA	TRBV14	TRBJ2-2	CASSQGPENTGELFF	TGTGCCAGCAGCCAAGGACCAGAGAACACCGGGGAGCTGTTTTTT
many	NA	TRBV9	TRBJ1-2	CASSNNYGYTF	TGTGCCAGCAGCAACAACTATGGCTACACCTTC
many	NA	TRBV15	TRBJ1-5	CATSRDRGENQPQHF	TGTGCCACCAGCAGAGATCGGGGGGAGAATCAGCCCCAGCATTTT
NA	TRBD1	TRBV7-2	TRBJ2-7	CASSLFRDRVADEQYF	TGTGCCAGCAGCTTATTCCGGGACAGGGTTGCGGACGAGCAGTACTTC
NA	TRBD1	TRBV3-1	TRBJ1-1	CASSRDRRTEAFF	TGTGCCAGCAGCAGGGACAGGCGGACTGAAGCTTTCTTT
many	NA	TRBV15	TRBJ2-2	CATSTYSGGSNTGELFF	TGTGCCACCAGCACTTACTCGGGCGGATCGAACACCGGGGAGCTGTTTTTT
many	NA	TRBV11-2	TRBJ1-2	CASSLVGQINGYTF	TGTGCCAGCAGCTTGGTTGGGCAGATAAATGGCTACACCTTC
many	NA	TRBV7-9	TRBJ1-2	CASSLTASAAGYTF	TGTGCCAGCAGCCTAACAGCCTCGGCGGCTGGCTACACCTTC
NA	TRBD1	TRBV9	TRBJ2-7	CASSDLTGAYEQYF	TGTGCCAGCAGTGATCTCACAGGGGCCTACGAGCAGTACTTC
NA	NA	TRBV7-2	TRBJ2-7	CASSPLGQGSNEQYF	TGTGCCAGCAGCCCGTTGGGGCAGGGGTCCAACGAGCAGTACTTC
many	NA	TRBV7-8	TRBJ1-5	CASSFGGAGQPQHF	TGTGCCAGCAGCTTCGGAGGGGCGGGTCAGCCCCAGCATTTT
NA	TRBD1	TRBV29-1	TRBJ2-3	CSVRPGTAYTDTQYF	TGCAGCGTCCGCCCCGGGACAGCATACACAGATACGCAGTATTTT
many	NA	TRBV10-3	TRBJ1-5	CAISDGSGRQAQHF	TGTGCCATCAGTGATGGCTCAGGGAGGCAAGCCCAGCATTTT
few	NA	TRBV6-5	TRBJ2-7	CASSYAREEYF	TGTGCCAGCAGTTACGCAAGGGAGGAGTACTTC
NA	NA	TRBV6-2/TRBV6-3	TRBJ1-2	CASSYGAQGTGYTF	TGTGCCAGCAGTTACGGAGCCCAGGGAACTGGCTACACCTTC
many	NA	TRBV11-2	TRBJ2-7	CASSPLSSYEQYF	TGTGCCAGCAGCCCGCTGAGCTCCTACGAGCAGTACTTC
few	NA	TRBV5-4	TRBJ2-7	CASSLAGFGTDYEQYF	TGTGCCAGCAGCTTGGCCGGGTTTGGGACGGACTACGAGCAGTACTTC
NA	NA	TRBV2	TRBJ1-2	CASSEGGGAGNTF	TGTGCCAGCAGTGAAGGGGGGGGAGCTGGAAACACCTTC
many	NA	TRBV4-3	TRBJ1-5	CASSQGNHQPQHF	TGCGCCAGCAGCCAAGGCAACCATCAGCCCCAGCATTTT
many	NA	TRBV2	TRBJ2-5	CASSDDGEGETQYF	TGTGCCAGCAGTGATGACGGGGAAGGGGAGACCCAGTACTTC
NA	NA	TRBV19	TRBJ2-1	CTSAPLGGHEQFF	TGTACCAGTGCACCCTTAGGCGGCCATGAGCAGTTCTTC
NA	NA	TRBV19	TRBJ1-1	CASSTQQGTEAFF	TGTGCCAGTAGTACCCAACAGGGAACTGAAGCTTTCTTT
NA	NA	TRBV6-1	TRBJ2-7	CASSGLALSYEQYF	TGTGCCAGCAGTGGACTGGCCCTCTCCTACGAGCAGTACTTC